The 21 T cell receptor beta chains below come from one sample, sequenced in a study of blood T cell repertoires in COVID-19. The repertoire was sequenced with immunoSEQ multiplex PCR; TCRdb's copy has only in-frame clones and lacks some. The repertoire holds about 280,000 clones, 65% to 90% seen once, with around 5.5% in the top ten. The sequencing input was peripheral blood. Receptor source: a man aged 50-60 years with active or convalescent COVID-19.

The chain employs TRBV5-1 and TRBJ2-3, with D possibly being TRBD2 (6 bases). The germline V gene encodes CDR1 SGHRS and CDR2 YFSETQ. The V gene lost 4 bases and the J gene lost 2 bases, with 11 bases spanning the gap. The length of the CDR3 is 14 residues. The CDR3 here is CASSVGLYTDTQYF. The DNA for the CDR3 is TGCGCCAGCAGCGTGGGACTTTACACAGATACGCAGTATTTT. Using reference TRBV5-1 and TRBJ2-3 for the parts outside the CDR3, the full variable domain is KAGVTQTPRYLIKTRGQQVTLSCSPISGHRSVSWYQQTPGQGLQFLFEYFSETQRNKGNFPGRFSGRQFSNSRSEMNVSTLELGDSALYLCASSVGLYTDTQYFGPGTRLTVL.

The J gene is TRBJ2-7, the V gene TRBV12-3 or TRBV12-4; 7 bases are a match to TRBD1. This CDR3 contains 12 residues. Trimming cost V 6 bases and J 5 bases; bases outside gene matches: 4. As DNA, the CDR3 is TGTGCCAGCAGCAGGGACAGTAACGAGCAGTACTTC. The encoded protein is CASSRDSNEQYF.

This chain uses TRBV10-3 with TRBJ2-5; D is unresolved. Germline V gene data show CDR1 as ENHRY and CDR2 as SYGVKD. This CDR3 has 12 residues. V was trimmed by 2 bases and J by 5 bases, leaving 6 bases between them. The DNA of the CDR3 is TGTGCCATCAGTGAGAACGGGGAGACCCAGTACTTC. This sequence encodes CAISENGETQYF.

The chain couples TRBV10-1 to TRBJ2-3; 11 bases are a match to TRBD2. V trimming: 6 bases; J trimming: 2 bases; junction bases outside the gene matches: 7. The CDR3 spans 16 residues. Germline-derived CDR1 and CDR2 are WNHNN and SYGVQD (reference sequence). The CDR3 loop reads CASRIIAGGATDTQYF. CDR3 DNA: TGCGCCAGCAGGATCATAGCGGGAGGGGCCACAGATACGCAGTATTTT.

This rearrangement joins TRBV14 to TRBJ1-2; D is ambiguous. The CDR3 sequence is 15 residues long. Germline CDR1 SGHDN, CDR2 FVKESK. V was pared by 1 base and J by 6 bases, with 15 bases between. CDR3 sequence: CASSQAPGITNGYTF. DNA for the CDR3: TGTGCCAGCAGCCAAGCCCCCGGGATAACTAATGGCTACACCTTC.

This clone showed up just once. V usage is TRBV3-1 (or the pseudogene TRBV3-2) and J usage is TRBJ2-7; TRBD2 matches at 7 bases. With 4 bases clipped from V and 4 bases from J, the junction kept 7 bases outside the gene matches. The CDR3 length is 14 residues. Per the germline V gene, CDR1 is LGHDT and CDR2 is YNNKEL (reference sequence). The CDR3 protein is CASSPPAGVYEQYF. The CDR3 DNA reads as TGTGCCAGCAGCCCGCCGGCGGGAGTGTACGAGCAGTACTTC.

This clone was counted only a few times. The chain carries TRBV18 and TRBJ2-7; 7 positions agree with TRBD1. The CDR3 has 13 amino acids. Germline CDR1 KGHSH, CDR2 LQKENI. J lost 3 bases, V lost 5 bases, and 4 bases had no gene match. CDR3 DNA: TGTGCCAGCTCAACGGGACAGAGCTACGAGCAGTACTTC. Protein product: CASSTGQSYEQYF.

The gene calls are TRBV18 and TRBJ1-3; D possibly corresponds to TRBD1 (6 bases). V was shortened by 1 base and J by 4 bases, with 11 bases between the two germline ends. Germline V CDR1 and CDR2: KGHSH, LQKENI. The CDR3 extends over 15 amino acids. In DNA, the CDR3 is TGTGCCAGCTCACCACTTACGGGACAAGGAAACACCATATATTTT. This encodes CASSPLTGQGNTIYF. The entire variable domain, with the rest obtained from reference TRBV18 and TRBJ1-3, is as follows: NAGVMQNPRHLVRRRGQEARLRCSPMKGHSHVYWYRQLPEEGLKFMVYLQKENIIDESGMPKERFSAEFPKEGPSILRIQQVVRGDSAAYFCASSPLTGQGNTIYFGEGSWLTVV.

This clone was seen only once. This chain uses TRBV2 with TRBJ2-1, with 12 bases that match TRBD2. The germline CDR1 and CDR2 sequences are SNHLY and FYNNEI. Trimming removed 6 bases from V and 9 bases from J; junction bases left unmatched: 15. The CDR3 consists of 17 residues. In DNA form, the CDR3 reads TGTGCCAGCAGAACCAGATCCCTAGCGGGAGGGTCCCTTGAGCAGTTCTTC. This sequence encodes CASRTRSLAGGSLEQFF.

This clone was seen a single time. The chain joins TRBV6-5 to TRBJ2-7, with D hard to call. V lost 7 bases to trimming and J lost 3 bases, with 19 bases between them. There are 15 residues in the CDR3. Germline V gene data show CDR1 as MNHEY and CDR2 as SVGAGI. The CDR3: CASTRSETLFYEQYF. The CDR3 DNA reads as TGTGCCAGCACGAGGTCGGAAACCCTCTTCTACGAGCAGTACTTC.

This chain uses TRBV6-8 with TRBJ2-7, with 11 bases matching TRBD2. From germline, CDR1 is MNHGY and CDR2 SAAAGT. The CDR3 sequence is 20 residues long. Trimming at V came to 6 bases and at J to 5 bases, leaving 24 bases not matched to a gene. The CDR3 here is CASSQRLLAGDPYKTNEQYF. DNA for the CDR3: TGTGCCAGCAGCCAAAGGCTACTAGCGGGAGACCCATACAAGACCAACGAGCAGTACTTC.

In the case of this clone: In the same sample, other DNA sequences code for this CDR3. The chain couples TRBV30 to TRBJ2-2; TRBD1 aligns across 8 bases. Germline loops: CDR1 GTSNPN, CDR2 SVGIG (reference sequence). The junction had 5 bases not matched to a gene; V was cut back by 1 base and J by 4 bases. The CDR3 loop spans 15 amino acids. The CDR3: CAWSADRVSTGELFF. DNA of the CDR3: TGTGCCTGGAGTGCGGACAGGGTGAGCACCGGGGAGCTGTTTTTT.

The rearrangement uses TRBV3-1 (or the pseudogene TRBV3-2) and TRBJ2-7; D possibly corresponds to TRBD2 (5 bases). Looked up from germline, CDR1 is LGHDT and CDR2 is YNNKEL (reference sequence). The V end lost 4 bases, the J end lost 1 base, and 11 bases lay between the germline ends. The CDR3 totals 14 residues. The CDR3 DNA follows: TGTGCCAGCAGCCCGGAGGTTGGGTCCTACGAGCAGTACTTC. This translates into CASSPEVGSYEQYF.

This clone was counted at least ten times. The gene calls are TRBV5-1 and TRBJ1-1; D is unresolved. The CDR3 contains 14 residues. Germline V lookup: CDR1 SGHRS, CDR2 YFSETQ. The germline V and J ends were trimmed by 0 bases and 4 bases, with 10 bases remaining between them. The CDR3: CASSLDSMGTEAFF. The CDR3 coding sequence is TGCGCCAGCAGCTTGGACAGCATGGGCACTGAAGCTTTCTTT.

The chain recombines TRBV12-3 or TRBV12-4 with TRBJ1-1; the D gene is possibly TRBD1 (5 bases). The CDR3 has 13 amino acids. V was cut by 6 bases and J by 3 bases, with 11 bases left in between. DNA for the CDR3: TGTGCCAGCAGGAGGACAAGCGACACTGAAGCTTTCTTT. It codes for CASRRTSDTEAFF.

This clone was seen more than once but under ten times. The rearrangement joins TRBV3-1 (or the pseudogene TRBV3-2) to TRBJ2-7; perhaps TRBD2 as D (6 bases). The germline V gene encodes CDR1 LGHDT and CDR2 YNNKEL (reference sequence). This CDR3 is built from 14 residues. V was cut by 4 bases and J by 4 bases, with 14 bases left in between. The chain's CDR3 is CASSPRGDFYEQYF. The CDR3 nucleotides read TGTGCCAGCAGCCCCCGCGGGGACTTTTACGAGCAGTACTTC.

The rearrangement links TRBV6-5 to TRBJ1-2; D is possibly TRBD1 (5 bases). V lost 6 bases, J lost 3 bases, and 17 bases lay in between. Germline-derived CDR1 and CDR2 are MNHEY and SVGAGI. The CDR3 sequence is 15 residues long. This CDR3 reads CASSQKRGVDYGYTF. DNA for the CDR3: TGTGCCAGCAGCCAGAAGCGGGGGGTGGACTATGGCTACACCTTC.

The chain is built from TRBV3-1 (or the pseudogene TRBV3-2) and TRBJ1-1; D unclear. The V end was cut by 1 base, the J end by 4 bases, with 7 bases between. The V gene's germline CDR1 is LGHDT and CDR2 YNNKEL (reference sequence). The CDR3 runs to 13 residues. CDR3 region: CASSQVAGTEAFF. The CDR3, as DNA: TGTGCCAGCAGCCAAGTCGCGGGCACTGAAGCTTTCTTT.

The chain carries TRBV27 and TRBJ2-5; 9 nucleotides agree with TRBD1. CDR1 MNHEY and CDR2 SMNVEV come from the germline V gene (reference sequence). The CDR3 runs to 22 residues. Unmatched junction bases numbered 32, after V lost 7 bases and J lost 5 bases. The CDR3 sequence: CASMTKRRGARTPGQGLETQYF. The CDR3 DNA reads as TGTGCCAGCATGACCAAGAGGAGGGGCGCACGAACCCCCGGACAGGGGCTGGAGACCCAGTACTTC.

V is TRBV16 and J is TRBJ1-5, with D possibly being TRBD1 (6 bases). V lost 1 base to trimming and J lost 7 bases, with 8 bases between them. This CDR3 contains 13 residues. Germline V gene data show CDR1 as KGHSY and CDR2 as FQNENV. This chain's CDR3 is CASSQWGTQPQHF. CDR3 DNA: TGTGCCAGCAGCCAATGGGGGACACAGCCCCAGCATTTT.

V and J are TRBV6-2 or TRBV6-3 and TRBJ2-3, with a possible D match to TRBD1 (6 bases). The CDR3 covers 15 residues. CDR1 MNHEY and CDR2 SVGEGT come from the germline V gene. Between the trimmed V and J ends, which lost 6 bases and 4 bases, there was a span of 17 bases. CDR3 sequence (DNA): TGTGCCAGCAGCCGTCAGGGGTGGAAGGCAGATACGCAGTATTTT. This codes for CASSRQGWKADTQYF.